The 20 T cell receptor beta chains given below trace back to one sample, sequenced in a study of T cell responses to AZD1222 COVID-19 vaccine. The table came from immunoSEQ multiplex PCR; TCRdb's copy has only in-frame clones and leaves some out. The sample lists 100,000 to 150,000 clones, approximately 90% occurring once. The sample in question was peripheral blood, obtained on day 0 of AZD1222 vaccination. These receptors originate from an adult in good health.

This sequence joins TRBV7-2 and TRBJ2-5; 15 bases are shared with TRBD2. Germline trimming cut 6 bases from V and 4 bases from J; bases unmatched to any gene: 3. This CDR3 contains 15 residues. Looked up from germline, CDR1 is SGHTA and CDR2 is FQGNSA. The CDR3 nucleotides read TGTGCCAGCAGACTGGGACTAGCGGGGGGAGAGACCCAGTACTTC. This translates into CASRLGLAGGETQYF. Variable domain in full (rest from reference TRBV7-2 and TRBJ2-5): GAGVSQSPSNKVTEKGKDVELRCDPISGHTALYWYRQSLGQGLEFLIYFQGNSAPDKSGLPSDRFSAERTGGSVSTLTIQRTQQEDSAVYLCASRLGLAGGETQYFGPGTRLLVL.

The chain carries TRBV28 and TRBJ1-4; no reliable D call. Trimming shortened V by 1 base and J by 10 bases, and 4 bases separated the two germline ends. The CDR3 has 11 residues. Germline CDR1 is MDHEN and CDR2 is SYDVKM. The CDR3 region has the DNA TGTGCCAGCAGTTTATCCGGAAAACTGTTTTTT. It is translated as CASSLSGKLFF.

The chain joins TRBV2 to TRBJ2-2; TRBD1 matches at 7 bases. In germline, CDR1 is SNHLY, CDR2 FYNNEI. This CDR3 contains 15 residues. V shed 1 base and J 3 bases; nucleotides not matched to a gene: 2. CDR3 nucleotides: TGTGCCAGCAGTGAAGTCAGGGGGTACACCGGGGAGCTGTTTTTT. Its translation is CASSEVRGYTGELFF.

CDR3 sequence (DNA): TGTGCCAGCAGTCTCCCTGCGGGAGGGCAGTACTTC. The encoded protein is CASSLPAGGQYF. V and J are TRBV28 and TRBJ2-7; 8 bases map to TRBD2. J was trimmed by 9 bases and V by 5 bases; bases with no gene match: 6. The CDR3 runs 12 residues. CDR1 is MDHEN and CDR2 is SYDVKM in the germline V gene.

The CDR3: CASSLSLAGATYEQYF. The CDR3 DNA is TGTGCCAGCAGTTTATCCCTAGCGGGGGCCACCTACGAGCAGTACTTC. The chain uses TRBV27 and TRBJ2-7, with TRBD2 matching 10 bases. The CDR3 extends over 16 amino acids. Germline V gene data show CDR1 as MNHEY and CDR2 as SMNVEV (reference sequence). J lost 2 bases, V lost 0 bases, and 4 bases had no gene match.

V usage is TRBV18 and J usage is TRBJ1-5; possibly TRBD1 for D (5 bases). The CDR3 length is 13 residues. CDR1 is KGHSH, CDR2 LQKENI, per germline. Trimming left V 2 bases short and J 3 bases short, with 5 bases between. The CDR3 coding sequence is TGTGCCAGCTCACCAGGACACAATCAGCCCCAGCATTTT. It encodes CASSPGHNQPQHF.

The chain uses TRBV5-4 and TRBJ1-1; D gene ambiguous. From germline, CDR1 is SGHNT and CDR2 YYREEE (reference sequence). Trimming took 4 bases from V and 1 from J, leaving 8 bases between them. The CDR3 length is 13 residues. Here the CDR3 DNA reads TGTGCCAGCAGCCCGGCGGAGAACACTGAAGCTTTCTTT. As protein: CASSPAENTEAFF.

J is TRBJ2-7 and V is TRBV27; 7 bases map to TRBD1. From germline, CDR1 is MNHEY and CDR2 SMNVEV (reference sequence). J lost 0 bases, V lost 2 bases, and 4 bases had no gene match. This CDR3 contains 15 residues. This CDR3 reads CASSLRTGTSYEQYF. The CDR3 bases are TGTGCCAGCAGTTTAAGGACAGGAACCTCCTACGAGCAGTACTTC.

This clone is a singleton in its sample. The chain uses TRBV5-1 and TRBJ2-1, with D tentatively TRBD1 (5 bases). V lost 4 bases and J 6 bases, leaving 11 bases between the germline ends. The CDR3 has 13 amino acids. Per germline, CDR1 SGHRS and CDR2 YFSETQ. CDR3 nucleotides: TGCGCCAGCAGCCTGGGGCTTGGCAATGAGCAGTTCTTC. Translated, it gives CASSLGLGNEQFF.

The chain couples TRBV7-8 to TRBJ2-1; D uncertain. V gave up 4 bases and J gave up 2 bases, with 9 bases separating them. CDR1 SGHVS and CDR2 FQNEAQ come from the germline V gene. This CDR3 has 14 residues. The CDR3 bases are TGTGCCAGCAGCTCGGACGGCCCCTACAATGAGCAGTTCTTC. It codes for CASSSDGPYNEQFF. Drawing the rest from reference TRBV7-8 and TRBJ2-1, the complete variable domain is GAGVSQSPRYKVAKRGQDVALRCDPISGHVSLFWYQQALGQGPEFLTYFQNEAQLDKSGLPSDRFFAERPEGSVSTLKIQRTQQEDSAVYLCASSSDGPYNEQFFGPGTRLTVL.

This chain links TRBV5-1 with TRBJ1-6; 7 bases line up with TRBD1. The V segment lost 4 bases and the J segment 10 bases; nucleotides outside the gene matches: 14. Looked up from germline, CDR1 is SGHRS and CDR2 is YFSETQ. CDR3 length: 16 amino acids. The CDR3 loop reads CASSPAPTGVGSPLHF. The CDR3 nucleotides read TGCGCCAGCAGCCCGGCTCCTACAGGGGTTGGGTCACCCCTCCACTTT.

This chain connects TRBV6-5 to TRBJ1-5; D not resolved. From germline, CDR1 is MNHEY and CDR2 SVGAGI. There are 13 residues in the CDR3. V was shortened by 6 bases and J by 7 bases, with 13 bases between the two germline ends. The DNA for the CDR3 is TGTGCCAGCAGCTTAACCCCGCTCCAGCCCCAGCATTTT. Encoded protein: CASSLTPLQPQHF.

The gene calls are TRBV28 and TRBJ1-2; possible D gene TRBD1, 5 bases. CDR1 is MDHEN, CDR2 SYDVKM, per germline. There are 13 residues in the CDR3. V lost 6 bases and J lost 5, with 13 bases in between. CDR3: CASSRDGTYGYTF. The CDR3 DNA is TGTGCCAGCAGCAGGGACGGGACTTATGGCTACACCTTC.

This sequence joins TRBV27 and TRBJ2-5, with 8 bases lining up with TRBD1. The CDR3 has 15 residues. Germline V gives CDR1 MNHEY, CDR2 SMNVEV (reference sequence). The V gene end was trimmed by 7 bases and the J gene end by 3 bases; junction bases not matched to a gene: 10. This CDR3 is CASTVRQGLEETQYF. CDR3 DNA sequence: TGTGCCAGCACTGTACGACAGGGGTTGGAAGAGACCCAGTACTTC.

The chain is built from TRBV19 and TRBJ1-5; TRBD1 might be the D (6 bases). V lost 2 bases to trimming and J lost 1 base, with 15 bases between them. CDR1 is LNHDA and CDR2 is SQIVND in the germline V gene (reference sequence). The length of the CDR3 is 17 residues. The chain's CDR3 is CASSIPLVGASNQPQHF. CDR3 DNA sequence: TGTGCCAGTAGTATACCCCTGGTGGGGGCGAGCAATCAGCCCCAGCATTTT.

The V gene is TRBV11-3, the J gene TRBJ2-2; D possibly corresponds to TRBD2 (7 bases). This CDR3 comprises 15 residues. The V end lost 1 base, the J end lost 6 bases, and 12 bases lay between the germline ends. The germline V gene encodes CDR1 SGHNT and CDR2 YENEEA. DNA for the CDR3: TGTGCCAGCAGCTTAGGGGGGGGCCTCGCCGGGGAGCTGTTTTTT. It codes for CASSLGGGLAGELFF.

This rearrangement joins TRBV28 to TRBJ2-7, with 10 nucleotides matching TRBD1. The trim removed 3 bases at V and 4 bases at J, leaving 3 bases unmatched. This CDR3 has 14 residues. Per the germline V gene, CDR1 is MDHEN and CDR2 is SYDVKM. CDR3 DNA sequence: TGTGCCAGCAGTTTTGCGGGACAGGGGTACGAGCAGTACTTC. Amino acid sequence: CASSFAGQGYEQYF.

The rearrangement links TRBV28 to TRBJ1-2; no reliable D call. Deletions cut 5 bases from V and 3 bases from J, with 10 bases between. Germline lookup yields CDR1 MDHEN and CDR2 SYDVKM. The CDR3 extends over 13 amino acids. The CDR3 DNA follows: TGTGCCAGCAGTCCCTGGGGTGACTATGGCTACACCTTC. Amino acids: CASSPWGDYGYTF.

This clone was observed once. J is TRBJ1-6 and V is TRBV10-3; the D gene is possibly TRBD1 (6 bases). The length of the CDR3 is 13 residues. Deletions cut 7 bases from V and 8 bases from J, with 12 bases between. Per germline, CDR1 ENHRY and CDR2 SYGVKD. In DNA, the CDR3 is TGTGCCATCACGGACAGCCTAGATTCACCCCTCCACTTT. Encoded protein: CAITDSLDSPLHF.

J is TRBJ1-1 and V is TRBV4-2; D is unresolved. With 4 bases removed from V and 5 bases from J, the gap between germline ends came to 11 bases. The CDR3 consists of 13 residues. Looked up from germline, CDR1 is LGHNA and CDR2 is YNFKEQ. As DNA, the CDR3 is TGTGCCAGCAGCCCCCGACGGGAAACTGAAGCTTTCTTT. This sequence encodes CASSPRRETEAFF.